This TCR beta chain was identified in a study of blood T cell repertoires in COVID-19. Using immunoSEQ multiplex PCR, the repertoire was profiled, and TCRdb retains in-frame clones only, with some absent. The data contain over 250,000 clones, approximately 90% of them singletons. The material sequenced was peripheral blood. This TCR came from a man aged 55 to 70 who had recovered from COVID-19.

CDR3 in amino acids: CASTRDDRNNSPLHF. CDR3 DNA: TGCGCCAGCACCCGGGACGACAGGAATAATTCACCCCTCCACTTT. The chain employs TRBV5-1 and TRBJ1-6, with D possibly matching TRBD1 (6 bases). Germline-derived CDR1 and CDR2 are SGHRS and YFSETQ. This CDR3 comprises 15 residues. V was shortened by 6 bases and J by 5 bases, with 15 bases between the two germline ends.